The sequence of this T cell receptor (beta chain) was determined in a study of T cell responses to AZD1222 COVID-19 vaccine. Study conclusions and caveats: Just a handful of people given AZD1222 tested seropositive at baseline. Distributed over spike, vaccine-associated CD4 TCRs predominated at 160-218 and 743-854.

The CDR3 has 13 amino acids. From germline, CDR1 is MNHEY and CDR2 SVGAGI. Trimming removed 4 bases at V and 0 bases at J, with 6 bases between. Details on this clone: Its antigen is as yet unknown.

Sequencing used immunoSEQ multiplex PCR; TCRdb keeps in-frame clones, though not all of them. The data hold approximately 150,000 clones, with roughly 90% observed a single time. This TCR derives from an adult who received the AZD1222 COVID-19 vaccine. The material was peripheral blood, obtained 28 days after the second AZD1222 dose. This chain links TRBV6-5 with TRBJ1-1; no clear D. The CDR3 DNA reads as TGTGCCAGCAGTTCAGTCATGAACACTGAAGCTTTCTTT. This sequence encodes CASSSVMNTEAFF.